This T cell receptor (beta chain) was obtained from a study of OX40 agonist ivuxolimab in advanced cancers. Study details: Patients in the trial were receiving intravenous ivuxolimab every 2 weeks, at doses of 0.01 to 10 mg/kg. Patients achieving partial responses numbered three: one hepatocellular carcinoma case and two cutaneous melanoma cases.

Only in-frame clones appear in the TCRdb table, and some are missing; sequencing was by immunoSEQ multiplex PCR. The data hold 100,000 to 120,000 clones, with approximately 89% observed a single time. CDR1 is GTSNPN and CDR2 is SVGIG in the germline V gene (reference sequence). The CDR3 has 17 amino acids. V lost 7 bases, J lost 1 base, and 23 bases lay in between. Enrollment shut out patients with autoimmune disease history or systemic immunosuppression. The clonotype was recovered from an adult with an advanced solid tumor such as melanoma, head and neck, liver or kidney cancer. The chain combines TRBV30 with TRBJ1-5, with a possible D match to TRBD1 (6 bases). The sequencing used CD4+ or CD8+ T cells sorted from blood, collected in a trial of the OX40 agonist ivuxolimab. The CDR3 sequence: CASSPSGHRSSNQPQHF. CDR3 DNA: TGTGCCTCCTCCCCCTCGGGACACCGGTCGAGCAATCAGCCCCAGCATTTT.